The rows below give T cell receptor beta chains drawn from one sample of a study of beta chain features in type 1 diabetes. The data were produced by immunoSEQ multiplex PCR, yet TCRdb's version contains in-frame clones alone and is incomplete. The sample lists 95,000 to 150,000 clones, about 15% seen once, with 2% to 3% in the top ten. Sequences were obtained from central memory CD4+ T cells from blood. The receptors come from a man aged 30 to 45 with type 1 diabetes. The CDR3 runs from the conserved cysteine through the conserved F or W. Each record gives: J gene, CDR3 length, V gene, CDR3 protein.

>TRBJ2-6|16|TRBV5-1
CASSLAASSGANVLTF
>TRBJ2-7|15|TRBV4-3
CASSQDRDPRREQYF
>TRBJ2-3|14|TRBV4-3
CASSQDWGTDTQYF
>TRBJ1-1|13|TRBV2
CASSEAGTGEAFF
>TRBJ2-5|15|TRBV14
CASSARGLADGTQYF
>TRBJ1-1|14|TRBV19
CASIQGWGDTEAFF
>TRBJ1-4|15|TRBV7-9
CASSPLASQNEKLFF
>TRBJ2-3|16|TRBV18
CASSPPGQGATDTQYF
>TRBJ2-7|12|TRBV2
CASSISSYEQYF
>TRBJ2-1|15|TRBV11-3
CASSFSDSSANEQFF
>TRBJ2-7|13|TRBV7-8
CASSLGTIREQYF
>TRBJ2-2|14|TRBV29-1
CSVHRGPNTGELFF
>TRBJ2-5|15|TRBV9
CASSPGLPYQETQYF
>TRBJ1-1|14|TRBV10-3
CAIRWTGRDAEAFF
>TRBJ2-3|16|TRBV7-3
CASSLEGQRSTDTQYF
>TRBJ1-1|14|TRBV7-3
CASSLPGADTEAFF
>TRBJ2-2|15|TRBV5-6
CASGRLAGDTGELFF
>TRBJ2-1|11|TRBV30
CAWSAANEQFF
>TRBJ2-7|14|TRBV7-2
CASSLEWQGGEQYF
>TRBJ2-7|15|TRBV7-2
CASSPLGGNYYEQYF
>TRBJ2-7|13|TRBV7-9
CASSLGRESEQYF
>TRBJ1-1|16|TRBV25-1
CASSEYQGWPDTEAFF
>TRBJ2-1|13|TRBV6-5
CATQDLSANEQFF
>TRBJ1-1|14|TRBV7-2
CASSLEGRWTEAFF
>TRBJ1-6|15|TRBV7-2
CASRDRDSPNSPLHF
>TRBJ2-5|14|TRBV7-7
CASSPDRVGETQYF
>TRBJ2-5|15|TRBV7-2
CASSLGLAGRETQYF
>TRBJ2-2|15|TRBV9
CASSVAQLNTGELFF
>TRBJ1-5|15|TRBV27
CASSTGTAQNRPQHF
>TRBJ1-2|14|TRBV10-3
CAISESGLNYGYTF
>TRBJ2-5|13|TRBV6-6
CASSWGQEETQYF
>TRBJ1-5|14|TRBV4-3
CASSQGGDGQPQHF
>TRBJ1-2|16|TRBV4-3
CASSQDENREGYGYTF
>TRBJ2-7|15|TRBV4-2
CASSQDLGGGSEQYF
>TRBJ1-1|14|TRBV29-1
CSVERGAVATEAFF
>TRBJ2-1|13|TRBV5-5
CASSPGPNNEQFF
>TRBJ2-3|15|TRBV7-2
CASSNQAAPTDTQYF
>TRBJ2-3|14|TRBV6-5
CASRPRASTDTQYF
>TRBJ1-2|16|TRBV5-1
CASSSWTGTDNYGYTF
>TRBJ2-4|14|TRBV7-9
CASSSRQVGNIQYF
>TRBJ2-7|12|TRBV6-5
CASRRTGGKQYF
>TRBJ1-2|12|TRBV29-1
CSVEQGGYGYTF
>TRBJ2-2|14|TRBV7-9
CASPTHRPTGELFF
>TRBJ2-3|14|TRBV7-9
CASSFAPETDTQYF
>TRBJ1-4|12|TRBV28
CASGRGREKLFF